The clone carrying this TCR beta chain has only a few counts. Its antigen remains unidentified. With two-round multiplex PCR, TCR beta CDR3 sequences were amplified from genomic DNA. Primers targeting each individual TRBV and TRBJ gene were applied in first-round PCR. MiXCR was run by TCRdb on the multiplex PCR reads, yielding one entry per CDR3 protein. The data show about 13,000 distinct CDR3 sequences, with roughly 40% seen just once and roughly 41% held by the top ten. These data belong to a study of prognosis after radiotherapy for stage I lung cancer. Study information: The biologically effective dose of the SBRT radiotherapy was at least 100 Gy, given over 3 to 5 fractions. The study, taken as a whole, reports: TRBV and TRBJ gene usage reportedly differed between patients with and without metastases.

Free of prior chemotherapy, radiotherapy and other malignancies, all of the patients were also node-negative on CT and PET/CT. Peripheral blood samples of about 6.3 milliliters were drawn at each of two time points. Germline V gene lookup returns CDR1 LGHNA and CDR2 YSLEER. V was trimmed by 1 base and J by 3 bases, leaving 14 bases between them. This CDR3 is 16 amino acids long. The starting material was PBMCs, obtained before or after stereotactic body radiation therapy (not recorded which). This receptor was taken from a donor at least 50 years old with non-small cell lung cancer. The chain links TRBV4-3 to TRBJ2-3; D uncertain. This CDR3 reads CASSQAPITKTDTQYF. The CDR3 DNA reads TGCGCCAGCAGCCAAGCCCCTATTACGAAGACAGATACGCAGTATTTT.